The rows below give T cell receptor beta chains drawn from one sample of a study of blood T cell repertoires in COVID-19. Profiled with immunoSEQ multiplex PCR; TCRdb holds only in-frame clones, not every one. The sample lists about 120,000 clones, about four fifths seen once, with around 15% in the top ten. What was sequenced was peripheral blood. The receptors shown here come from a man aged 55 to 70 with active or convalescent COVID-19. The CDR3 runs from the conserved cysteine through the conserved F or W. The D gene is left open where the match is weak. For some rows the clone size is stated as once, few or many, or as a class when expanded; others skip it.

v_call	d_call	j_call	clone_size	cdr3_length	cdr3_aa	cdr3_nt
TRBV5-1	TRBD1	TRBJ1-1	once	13	CASSTGQGRSAFF	TGCGCCAGCAGTACCGGACAGGGGCGCTCGGCTTTCTTT
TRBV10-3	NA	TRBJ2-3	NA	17	CAIRRDNLLFSTDTQYF	TGTGCCATCAGACGGGACAACTTACTATTTAGCACAGATACGCAGTATTTT
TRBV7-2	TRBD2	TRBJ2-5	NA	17	CASSFRNVAGGGETQYF	TGTGCCAGCAGCTTCCGCAACGTAGCGGGAGGGGGTGAGACCCAGTACTTC
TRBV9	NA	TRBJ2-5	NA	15	CASSARRDTQETQYF	TGTGCCAGCAGCGCCAGACGGGACACCCAAGAGACCCAGTACTTC
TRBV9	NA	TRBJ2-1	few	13	CASSVEFVAEQFF	TGTGCCAGCAGCGTAGAATTTGTGGCTGAGCAGTTCTTC
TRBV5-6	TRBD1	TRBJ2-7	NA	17	CASSSIVTRDRGYEQYF	TGTGCCAGCAGCTCCATCGTTACCCGGGACAGGGGGTACGAGCAGTACTTC
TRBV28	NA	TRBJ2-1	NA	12	CASSDRLTGLFF	TGTGCCAGCAGTGACCGACTGACTGGGTTGTTCTTC
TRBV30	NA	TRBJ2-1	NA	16	CAWSPPRTHRYNEQFF	TGTGCCTGGAGTCCCCCTCGGACACACCGTTACAATGAGCAGTTCTTC
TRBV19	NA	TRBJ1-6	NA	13	CASRGRISSPLHF	TGTGCCAGTAGAGGCAGGATAAGTTCACCCCTCCACTTT
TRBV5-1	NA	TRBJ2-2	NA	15	CASSPGTPLTGELFF	TGCGCCAGCAGTCCCGGGACTCCTCTCACCGGGGAGCTGTTTTTT
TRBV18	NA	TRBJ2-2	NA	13	CASSRTASGELFF	TGTGCCAGCTCACGGACTGCTAGCGGGGAGCTGTTTTTT
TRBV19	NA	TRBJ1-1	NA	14	CASHHLQGNAEAFF	TGTGCCAGTCACCATCTACAGGGAAACGCTGAAGCTTTCTTT
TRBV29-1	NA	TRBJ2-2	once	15	CSVGVAAGVTGELFF	TGCAGCGTCGGGGTAGCAGCGGGTGTCACCGGGGAGCTGTTTTTT
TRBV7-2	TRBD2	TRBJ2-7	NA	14	CASTPRGLAREQYF	TGTGCCAGCACCCCGAGGGGACTAGCGCGTGAGCAGTACTTC
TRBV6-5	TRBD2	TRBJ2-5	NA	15	CASTRTSGGQETQYF	TGTGCCAGCACGAGGACTAGCGGTGGTCAAGAGACCCAGTACTTC
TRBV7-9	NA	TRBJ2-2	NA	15	CASSLPSRNTGELFF	TGTGCCAGCAGCTTACCATCCAGGAACACCGGGGAGCTGTTTTTT